What follows describes a single TCR beta chain. Its matching antigen is unknown. Aged about 6 to 95, donors were systemically healthy Caucasians from Russia. V lost 0 bases and J lost 4, with 10 bases in between. The CDR3 is 15 residues long. CDR1 LGHDT and CDR2 YNNKEL come from the germline V gene (reference sequence). The data originate from a study of blood T cells in healthy people across ages. General study points: Older individuals had lower TCR beta diversity per million T cells (the decline was roughly linear).

A second about 7 to 12 cycle PCR used barcoded and J-beta primers. From the 5' RACE reads, TCRdb called clonotypes with MiXCR, one entry per CDR3 protein. The sample holds 600,000 to 800,000 distinct CDR3 sequences, approximately 52% seen once. Sequencing used blood. The source of this sequence is a woman older than 75 in good health. The J gene is TRBJ1-3, the V gene TRBV3-1, with unresolved D. The CDR3 loop reads CASSQDLVEGNTIYF. CDR3 bases: TGTGCCAGCAGCCAAGACCTTGTAGAGGGAAACACCATATATTTT.